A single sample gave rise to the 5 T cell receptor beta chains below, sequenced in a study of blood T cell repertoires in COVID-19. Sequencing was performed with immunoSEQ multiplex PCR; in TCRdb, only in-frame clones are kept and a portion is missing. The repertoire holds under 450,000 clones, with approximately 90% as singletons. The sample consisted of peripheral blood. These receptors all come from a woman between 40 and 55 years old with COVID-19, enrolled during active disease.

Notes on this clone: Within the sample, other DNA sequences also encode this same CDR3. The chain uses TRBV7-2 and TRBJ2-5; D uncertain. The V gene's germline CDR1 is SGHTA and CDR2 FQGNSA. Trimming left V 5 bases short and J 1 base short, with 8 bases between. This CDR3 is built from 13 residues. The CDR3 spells CASSLSIQETQYF. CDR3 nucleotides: TGTGCCAGCAGCCTGAGTATCCAAGAGACCCAGTACTTC.

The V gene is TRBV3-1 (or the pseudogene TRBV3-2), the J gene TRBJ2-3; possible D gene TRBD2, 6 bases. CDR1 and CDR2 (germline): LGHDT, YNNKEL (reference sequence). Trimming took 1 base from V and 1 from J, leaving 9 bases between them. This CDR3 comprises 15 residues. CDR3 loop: CASSQVWEGTDTQYF. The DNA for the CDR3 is TGTGCCAGCAGCCAAGTGTGGGAGGGCACAGATACGCAGTATTTT.

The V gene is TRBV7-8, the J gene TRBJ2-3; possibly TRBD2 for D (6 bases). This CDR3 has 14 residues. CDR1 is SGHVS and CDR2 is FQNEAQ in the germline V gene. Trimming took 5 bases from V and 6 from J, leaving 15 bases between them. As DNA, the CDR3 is TGTGCCAGCAGCAGATCGGGGGTGGGCGATACGCAGTATTTT. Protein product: CASSRSGVGDTQYF.

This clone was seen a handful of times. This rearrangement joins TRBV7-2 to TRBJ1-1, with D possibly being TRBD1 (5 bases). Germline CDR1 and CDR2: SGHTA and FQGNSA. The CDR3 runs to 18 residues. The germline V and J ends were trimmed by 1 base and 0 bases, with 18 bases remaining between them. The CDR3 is CASSLEGVYFEMNTEAFF. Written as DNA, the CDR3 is TGTGCCAGCAGCTTAGAAGGGGTATATTTTGAAATGAACACTGAAGCTTTCTTT.

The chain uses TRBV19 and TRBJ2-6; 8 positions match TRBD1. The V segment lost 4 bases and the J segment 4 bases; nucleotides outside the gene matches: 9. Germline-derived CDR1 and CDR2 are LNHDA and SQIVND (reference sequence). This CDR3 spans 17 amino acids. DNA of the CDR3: TGTGCCAGTAGTAGGTGGCAGGGGGCGTTAGGGGCCAACGTCCTGACTTTC. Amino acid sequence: CASSRWQGALGANVLTF.